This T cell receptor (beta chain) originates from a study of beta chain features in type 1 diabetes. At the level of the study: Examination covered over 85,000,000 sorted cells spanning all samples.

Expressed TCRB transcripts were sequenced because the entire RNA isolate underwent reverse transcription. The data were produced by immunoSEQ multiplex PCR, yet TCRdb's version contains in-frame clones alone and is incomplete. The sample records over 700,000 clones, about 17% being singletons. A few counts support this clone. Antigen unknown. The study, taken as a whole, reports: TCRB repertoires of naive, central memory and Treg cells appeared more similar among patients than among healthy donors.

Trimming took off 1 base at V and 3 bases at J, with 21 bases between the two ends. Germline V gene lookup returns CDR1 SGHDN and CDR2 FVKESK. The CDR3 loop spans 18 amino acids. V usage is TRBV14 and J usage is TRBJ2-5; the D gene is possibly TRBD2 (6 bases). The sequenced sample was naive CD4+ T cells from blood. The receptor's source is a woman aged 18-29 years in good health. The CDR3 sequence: CASSQASAGRRAEETQYF. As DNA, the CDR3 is TGTGCCAGCAGCCAAGCTAGCGCGGGAAGGAGGGCAGAAGAGACCCAGTACTTC.